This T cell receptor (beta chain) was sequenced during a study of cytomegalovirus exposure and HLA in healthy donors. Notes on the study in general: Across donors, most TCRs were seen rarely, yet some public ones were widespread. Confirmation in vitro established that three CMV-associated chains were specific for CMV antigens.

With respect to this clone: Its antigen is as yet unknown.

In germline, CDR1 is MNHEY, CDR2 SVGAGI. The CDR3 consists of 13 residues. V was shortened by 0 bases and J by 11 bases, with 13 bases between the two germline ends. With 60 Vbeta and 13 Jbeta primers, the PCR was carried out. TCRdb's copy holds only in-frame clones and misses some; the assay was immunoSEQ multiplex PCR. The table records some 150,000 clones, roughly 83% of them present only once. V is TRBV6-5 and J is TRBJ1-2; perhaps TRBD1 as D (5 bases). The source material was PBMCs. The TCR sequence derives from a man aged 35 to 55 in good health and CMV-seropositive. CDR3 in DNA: TGTGCCAGCAGTTACTCGATAGGGGTTCAGTACACCTTC. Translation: CASSYSIGVQYTF.